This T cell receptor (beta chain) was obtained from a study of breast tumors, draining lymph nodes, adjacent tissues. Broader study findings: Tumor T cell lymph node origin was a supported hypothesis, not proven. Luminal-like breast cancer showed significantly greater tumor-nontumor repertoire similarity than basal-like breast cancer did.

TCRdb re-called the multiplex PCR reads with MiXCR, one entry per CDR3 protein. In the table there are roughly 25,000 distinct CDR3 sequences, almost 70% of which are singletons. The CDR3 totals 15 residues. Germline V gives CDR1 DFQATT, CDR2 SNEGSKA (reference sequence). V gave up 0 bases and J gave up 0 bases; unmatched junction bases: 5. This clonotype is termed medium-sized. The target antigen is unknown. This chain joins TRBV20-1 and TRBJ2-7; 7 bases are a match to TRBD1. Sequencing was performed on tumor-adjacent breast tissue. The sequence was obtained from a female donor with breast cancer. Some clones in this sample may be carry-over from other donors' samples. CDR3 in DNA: TGCAGTGCTAGAGATCGGGACAGAAGCTCCTACGAGCAGTACTTC. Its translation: CSARDRDRSSYEQYF.